Following are 22 T cell receptor beta chains from one sample sequenced in a study of blood T cell repertoires in COVID-19. The protocol was immunoSEQ multiplex PCR, while the TCRdb copy is restricted to in-frame clones and leaves out a portion. The sample has approximately 300,000 clones, roughly 90% seen once; the top ten hold roughly 2.3%. What was sequenced was peripheral blood. These receptors were taken from a man younger than 30 with active or convalescent COVID-19.

V usage is TRBV19 and J usage is TRBJ2-2; TRBD2 might be the D (5 bases). The V gene's germline CDR1 is LNHDA and CDR2 SQIVND (reference sequence). This CDR3 has 14 residues. V lost 3 bases, J lost 5 bases, and 10 bases lay in between. CDR3 sequence (DNA): TGTGCCAGTAGTATCTCTCTAGCAACCGGGGAGCTGTTTTTT. Encoded protein: CASSISLATGELFF. Complete variable domain (other parts from reference TRBV19 and TRBJ2-2): DGGITQSPKYLFRKEGQNVTLSCEQNLNHDAMYWYRQDPGQGLRLIYYSQIVNDFQKGDIAEGYSVSREKKESFPLTVTSAQKNPTAFYLCASSISLATGELFFGEGSRLTVL.

The chain links TRBV12-3 or TRBV12-4 to TRBJ2-7; 10 positions match TRBD1. The V segment lost 6 bases and the J segment 6 bases; nucleotides outside the gene matches: 5. The CDR3 spans 13 residues. This CDR3 reads CASSPGTGVEQYF. In DNA form, the CDR3 reads TGTGCCAGCAGCCCAGGGACAGGGGTCGAGCAGTACTTC.

The chain carries TRBV11-2 and TRBJ2-3, with 12 bases that match TRBD2. This CDR3 is 16 amino acids long. Germline CDR1 reads SGHAT; CDR2 reads FQNNGV. V was clipped by 6 bases and J by 5 bases; unmatched bases: 9. CDR3 protein: CASSAQTSGGLDTQYF. As DNA, the CDR3 is TGTGCCAGCAGTGCTCAGACTAGCGGGGGTTTAGATACGCAGTATTTT.

The chain recombines TRBV7-6 with TRBJ2-7; TRBD1 matches at 10 bases. CDR3 length equals 14 residues. Per germline, CDR1 SGHVS and CDR2 FNYEAQ. J lost 7 bases, V lost 5 bases, and 8 bases had no gene match. The CDR3 DNA is TGTGCCAGCAGCCGGGACAGGGGCTTATCGGAGCAGTACTTC. Protein product: CASSRDRGLSEQYF.

This clone was picked up one time. V is TRBV6-6 and J is TRBJ2-2, with 8 positions matching TRBD2. Germline V lookup: CDR1 MNHNY, CDR2 SVGAGI (reference sequence). The CDR3 is 15 amino acids. J gave up 6 bases and V 5 bases, and 8 bases lay outside the gene matches. The CDR3 nucleotides read TGTGCCAGCAGTGGACCAGGACTAGCTTCCGGGGAGCTGTTTTTT. This translates into CASSGPGLASGELFF.

V usage is TRBV5-1 and J usage is TRBJ2-6; 8 bases agree with TRBD1. Trimming removed 4 bases from V and 0 bases from J; junction bases left unmatched: 6. Germline V gene sequence: CDR1 SGHRS, CDR2 YFSETQ. The CDR3 is 17 residues long. The CDR3, as DNA: TGCGCCAGCAGCATGGGACAGGAAAGCTCTGGGGCCAACGTCCTGACTTTC. Encoded protein: CASSMGQESSGANVLTF.

Notes on this clone: Germline and junction disagree at one end, which may indicate a read error. V usage is TRBV3-1 (or the pseudogene TRBV3-2) and J usage is TRBJ2-7; 8 bases map to TRBD2. The germline V gene has CDR1 LGHDT and CDR2 YNNKEL (reference sequence). The CDR3 consists of 16 residues. The CDR3, as DNA: TGCGCCCGCCGCCGGGGGGGCGGGGGACCATATTACGAGCAGTACTTC. Protein product: CARRRGGGGPYYEQYF.

This clone occurred a few times. The V and J genes are TRBV21-1 and TRBJ1-2; the listed D gene, TRBD1, was not tested against the DNA. TRBV21-1 is a documented pseudogene. This CDR3 spans 13 amino acids. The CDR3 spells CASSKQGLHGYTF. For the CDR3, the DNA is TGTGCCAGCAGCAAGCAGGGTTTACATGGCTACACCTTC.

This chain's CDR3 is CASRFQGQDIGTQYF. In DNA, the CDR3 is TGTGCCAGCCGTTTCCAGGGACAGGATATAGGAACCCAGTACTTC. V is TRBV6-5 and J is TRBJ2-5; TRBD1 agrees at 8 bases. The CDR3 extends over 15 amino acids. Looked up from germline, CDR1 is MNHEY and CDR2 is SVGAGI. The V segment lost 8 bases and the J segment 8 bases; nucleotides outside the gene matches: 16.

Regarding this clone: This may arise from a read error, as a much more abundant clone is one base away. The DNA of the CDR3 is TGTGCCAGCAGCTTGACTAGCGGGAGCTACGAGCAGTACTTC. It is translated as CASSLTSGSYEQYF. The chain links TRBV5-5 to TRBJ2-7, with 11 nucleotides matching TRBD2. There are 14 residues in the CDR3. Germline V gene sequence: CDR1 SGHKS, CDR2 YYEKEE (reference sequence). Trimming took 1 base from V and 3 from J; bases not matched to a gene: 0.

This clone was seen a handful of times. This sequence joins TRBV6-2 or TRBV6-3 and TRBJ1-5; tentatively, D is TRBD1 (5 bases). Germline V gene sequence: CDR1 MNHEY, CDR2 SVGEGT. This CDR3 region has 20 residues. V was shortened by 3 bases and J by 0 bases, with 24 bases between the two germline ends. The DNA of the CDR3 is TGTGCCAGCAGTTATGGCAGACCACAGGTCGCTTTACTTAGCAATCAGCCCCAGCATTTT. It translates to CASSYGRPQVALLSNQPQHF.

This chain joins TRBV10-3 and TRBJ2-7; possible D gene TRBD1, 6 bases. The germline V gene has CDR1 ENHRY and CDR2 SYGVKD. CDR3 length equals 13 residues. The V and J ends lost 3 bases and 6 bases respectively, with 12 bases between them. Here the CDR3 reads CAISDTGLVEQYF. CDR3 bases: TGTGCCATCAGTGATACAGGGCTGGTCGAGCAGTACTTC.

The V call is TRBV7-9, the J call TRBJ1-1, with unresolved D. The CDR3 consists of 13 residues. Trimming pared 6 bases from V and 4 bases from J, leaving 12 bases between. CDR1 is SEHNR, CDR2 FQNEAQ, per germline (reference sequence). This CDR3 reads CASRTWGGTEAFF. The CDR3 DNA is TGTGCCAGCAGAACCTGGGGAGGCACTGAAGCTTTCTTT.

This sequence joins TRBV27 and TRBJ1-6; D possibly corresponds to TRBD1 (6 bases). The V end was cut by 4 bases, the J end by 9 bases, with 13 bases between. The germline V gene has CDR1 MNHEY and CDR2 SMNVEV (reference sequence). The CDR3 has 14 amino acids. This CDR3 reads CASSYDRLISPLHF. The DNA for the CDR3 is TGTGCCAGCAGTTATGACAGGCTTATTTCACCCCTCCACTTT.

V usage is TRBV4-1 and J usage is TRBJ2-5; weak D call: TRBD2 (7 bases). The V gene's germline CDR1 is MGHRA and CDR2 YSYEKL. This CDR3 comprises 14 residues. Trimming left V 4 bases short and J 7 bases short, with 16 bases between. In DNA, the CDR3 is TGCGCCAGCAGCCCGGCGGGGGCTCAGGGGACCCAGTACTTC. Its protein product is CASSPAGAQGTQYF.

The genes are TRBV7-2 and TRBJ1-1; 8 bases match TRBD1. Germline V lookup: CDR1 SGHTA, CDR2 FQGNSA. The V gene end was trimmed by 6 bases and the J gene end by 1 base; junction bases not matched to a gene: 4. The length of the CDR3 is 14 residues. The CDR3 loop reads CASSQDRANTEAFF. CDR3 DNA sequence: TGTGCCAGCAGTCAGGACAGGGCGAACACTGAAGCTTTCTTT.

The chain recombines TRBV5-4 with TRBJ2-5; the D gene is possibly TRBD1 (6 bases). There are 16 residues in the CDR3. Per the germline V gene, CDR1 is SGHNT and CDR2 is YYREEE (reference sequence). V shed 1 base and J shed 8 bases, with 21 bases lying between them. CDR3 in DNA: TGTGCCAGCAGCTTGTCCTCGACGGTCAGACAGGTAACCCAGTACTTC. Translated: CASSLSSTVRQVTQYF.

The V and J genes are TRBV13 and TRBJ1-2, with D possibly being TRBD1 (5 bases). Trimming shortened V by 6 bases and J by 3 bases, and 11 bases separated the two germline ends. Germline loops: CDR1 PRHDT, CDR2 FYEKMQ (reference sequence). The CDR3 consists of 13 residues. The CDR3 loop is CASSRTPYYGYTF. The CDR3 nucleotides are TGTGCCAGCAGTCGGACACCTTACTATGGCTACACCTTC.

This rearrangement joins TRBV28 to TRBJ2-7; 10 bases are shared with TRBD2. V was pared by 7 bases and J by 3 bases, with 9 bases of the junction left unmatched. This CDR3 comprises 15 residues. CDR1 and CDR2 from the germline V gene are MDHEN and SYDVKM. The CDR3 sequence: CASKKSSGRFYEQYF. DNA for the CDR3: TGTGCCAGCAAAAAATCTAGCGGGAGATTCTACGAGCAGTACTTC.

The J gene is TRBJ2-3, the V gene TRBV7-9; 8 bases align to TRBD1. Germline CDR1 and CDR2: SEHNR and FQNEAQ (reference sequence). There are 15 residues in the CDR3. J was trimmed by 2 bases and V by 5 bases; bases with no gene match: 6. DNA for the CDR3: TGTGCCAGCAGCCCCGCGACAGGGGCCACAGATACGCAGTATTTT. Amino acid sequence: CASSPATGATDTQYF.

This clone was counted only a few times. In nucleotides, the CDR3 is TGCGCCAGCAGCCAAGTGGGCAGGCGACCTAATTCACCCCTCCACTTT. Its translation is CASSQVGRRPNSPLHF. The chain joins TRBV4-1 to TRBJ1-6; D call uncertain. The ends were cut back, 1 base at V and 6 bases at J, with 13 bases in the middle. The CDR3 has 16 residues. Looked up from germline, CDR1 is MGHRA and CDR2 is YSYEKL.

The rearrangement links TRBV5-4 to TRBJ2-7; 7 bases fit TRBD2. V shed 0 bases and J 6 bases; nucleotides not matched to a gene: 3. Germline V gives CDR1 SGHNT, CDR2 YYREEE (reference sequence). This CDR3 comprises 13 residues. As DNA, the CDR3 is TGTGCCAGCAGCTTGGCCCCTAGCGGCGAGCAGTACTTC. It encodes CASSLAPSGEQYF.